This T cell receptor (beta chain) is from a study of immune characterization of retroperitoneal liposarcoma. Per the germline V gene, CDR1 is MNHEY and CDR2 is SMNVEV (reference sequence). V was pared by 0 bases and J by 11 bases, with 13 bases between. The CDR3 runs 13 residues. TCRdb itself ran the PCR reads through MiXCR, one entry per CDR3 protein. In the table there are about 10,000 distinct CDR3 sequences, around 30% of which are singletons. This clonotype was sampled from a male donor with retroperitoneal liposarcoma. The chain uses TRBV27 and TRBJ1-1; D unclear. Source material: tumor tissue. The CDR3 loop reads CASSLSASRRAFF. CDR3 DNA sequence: TGTGCCAGCAGTTTATCCGCATCCAGGAGGGCTTTCTTT.